The table lists the clone carrying this T cell receptor beta chain with many counts. What it binds is not known. The time point was: sample taken at primary tumor resection. Researchers sequenced whole RNA taken from tumor, nontumor lung or frozen PBMC without sorting. The presence of a unique molecular identifier marked each TCR cDNA molecule. One entry per CDR3 protein results from TCRdb running MiXCR on the 5' RACE reads. The sample lists about 6,000 distinct CDR3 sequences; 8.5% to 10% were seen once. The data belong to a study of spatial heterogeneity in lung cancer. Germline loops: CDR1 SNHLY, CDR2 FYNNEI. The CDR3 runs to 16 residues. J was trimmed by 6 bases and V by 6 bases; bases with no gene match: 12. Study-wide results and limits: Counts of expanded intratumoral alpha and beta TCRs tracked tumor mutation counts.

This clonotype was sampled from a female donor with early-stage non-small cell lung cancer. This material consisted of lung tumor tissue, taken at surgery. The chain carries TRBV2 and TRBJ1-5; 9 positions match TRBD1. The DNA for the CDR3 is TGTGCCAGCAGGACAGGGGGGAAGAGAGCAGGTCAGCCCCAGCATTTT. Its translation is CASRTGGKRAGQPQHF.